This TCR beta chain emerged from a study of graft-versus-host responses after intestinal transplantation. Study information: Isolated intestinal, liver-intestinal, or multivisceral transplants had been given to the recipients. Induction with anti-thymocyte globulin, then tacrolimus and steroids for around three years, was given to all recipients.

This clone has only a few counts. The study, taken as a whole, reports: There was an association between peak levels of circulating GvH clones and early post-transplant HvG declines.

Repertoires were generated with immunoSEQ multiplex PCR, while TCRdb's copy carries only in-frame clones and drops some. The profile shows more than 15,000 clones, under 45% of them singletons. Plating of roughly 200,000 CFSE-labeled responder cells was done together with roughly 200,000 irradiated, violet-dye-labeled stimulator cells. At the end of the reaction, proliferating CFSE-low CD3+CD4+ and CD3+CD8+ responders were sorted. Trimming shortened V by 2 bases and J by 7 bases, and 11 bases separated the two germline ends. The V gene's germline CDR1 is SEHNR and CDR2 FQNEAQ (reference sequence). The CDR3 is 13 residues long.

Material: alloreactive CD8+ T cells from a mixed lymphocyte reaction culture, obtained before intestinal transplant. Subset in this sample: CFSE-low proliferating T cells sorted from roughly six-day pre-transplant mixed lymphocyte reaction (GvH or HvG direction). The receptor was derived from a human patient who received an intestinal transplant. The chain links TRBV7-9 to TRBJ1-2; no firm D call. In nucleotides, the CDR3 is TGTGCCAGCAGCTTAAAGGGCCGAATTGGCTACACCTTC. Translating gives CASSLKGRIGYTF.